The entry below gives a single TCR beta chain sequence along with its context. Study processing details: Estimation of nucleated cell counts relied on the amplification of reference gene primers. Sequenced by immunoSEQ multiplex PCR; TCRdb stores in-frame clones only, minus some. V, J and clone size are taken as reported in that table, and D and trimming were inferred from the DNA itself. The sample records more than 35,000 clones, 80% being singletons. The sample is drawn from a study of blood T cell repertoires in COVID-19. The CDR3 is 16 amino acids. The germline gives CDR1 LGHDT, CDR2 YNNKEL (reference sequence). The germline V and J ends were trimmed by 0 bases and 4 bases, with 14 bases remaining between them.

This TCR came from a woman between 70 and 85 years old with acute or convalescent COVID-19. Sequenced: peripheral blood. The J gene is TRBJ2-3, the V gene TRBV3-1 (or the pseudogene TRBV3-2); D is uncertain. CDR3 in DNA: TGTGCCAGCAGCCAAGAGGTCGTTGGCTCAGCAGATACGCAGTATTTT. It translates to CASSQEVVGSADTQYF.